The 11 T cell receptor beta chains in this list originate from one sample, sequenced in a study of regulatory T cells in long-lasting Graves disease (dated by TCRdb to the early 2020s). The time point label of this sample denotes: persistent/refractory GD, antithyroid drugs over 5 years with positive TRAb. For both TCR sequencing and RNA sequencing, RNA was extracted from PBMCs using TRIzol. The library was built by means of multiplex PCR. Sequenced on an Illumina HiSeq 4000. iRepertoire HTBI primers and Arm-PCR amplification of CDR3 regions were used to construct TCR beta libraries. In TCRdb, the public reads were trimmed at Q25 with fastp and aligned with MiXCR, with productive beta chains retained. Entries are consolidated by CDR3 protein sequence, retaining the most common genes and DNA. This sample gives roughly 500,000 distinct CDR3 sequences in total; 20% to 25% of them show up just once. The top ten constitute around 7% of the sample.

Sample: peripheral blood mononuclear cells (PBMCs), taken when the disease was refractory, from a patient treated with antithyroid drugs. Receptors originate from a female donor with Graves disease.

This clonotype was detected a few times. The chain joins TRBV10-3 to TRBJ2-3; no definite D call. Per germline, CDR1 ENHRY and CDR2 SYGVKD. CDR3 length equals 13 residues. V lost 0 bases and J 2 bases, leaving 3 bases between the germline ends. The CDR3 protein is CAISESFTDTQYF. In nucleotides, the CDR3 is TGTGCCATCAGTGAGTCTTTCACAGATACGCAGTATTTT.

The rearrangement uses TRBV6-2 or TRBV6-3 and TRBJ2-1; TRBD2 matches 7 bases. The CDR3 is made up of 16 amino acids. Germline lookup yields CDR1 MNHEY and CDR2 SVGEGT. Trimming removed 0 bases from V and 3 bases from J; junction bases left unmatched: 5. The CDR3, as DNA: TGTGCCAGCAGTTACTCGGGCGGGAGCATCTACAATGAGCAGTTCTTC. Protein: CASSYSGGSIYNEQFF.

There are a few counts of this clonotype. The V and J genes are TRBV6-2 or TRBV6-3 and TRBJ2-7; D could derive from TRBD1 or TRBD2 (5 bases each). This CDR3 contains 18 residues. Germline V CDR1 and CDR2: MNHEY, SVGEGT. The V end was cut by 7 bases, the J end by 0 bases, with 25 bases between. The CDR3 protein is CASTGARDITAISYEQYF. DNA for the CDR3: TGTGCCAGCACCGGGGCTAGGGATATTACAGCCATCTCCTACGAGCAGTACTTC.

This clonotype came up many times. The chain has TRBV14 and TRBJ2-7; 12 nucleotides match TRBD2. Germline V gene sequence: CDR1 SGHDN, CDR2 FVKESK. After removal of 8 bases from V and 3 bases from J, the junction contained 2 bases not matched to a gene. This CDR3 region has 13 residues. CDR3 protein: CASRLAGDYEQYF. DNA of the CDR3: TGTGCCAGCCGACTAGCGGGGGACTACGAGCAGTACTTC.

This clonotype appeared a few times. The chain employs TRBV7-9 and TRBJ1-4, with 7 bases matching TRBD1. V lost 3 bases to trimming and J lost 8 bases; unmatched junction nucleotides: 6. CDR1 and CDR2 (germline): SEHNR, FQNEAQ (reference sequence). The CDR3 loop spans 14 amino acids. CDR3 bases: TGTGCCAGCAGCTTCGACAGGGTGTGGGAAAAACTGTTTTTT. It codes for CASSFDRVWEKLFF.

The chain recombines TRBV5-8 with TRBJ2-7, with 7 bases aligning to TRBD1. V was clipped by 6 bases and J by 5 bases; unmatched bases: 14. Germline loops: CDR1 SGHTS, CDR2 YDEGEE. The CDR3 is made up of 15 amino acids. The CDR3 bases are TGTGCCAGCAACGAACTCAGGGGGTATCAGCACGAGCAGTACTTC. The encoded protein is CASNELRGYQHEQYF. Using reference TRBV5-8 and TRBJ2-7 for the parts outside the CDR3, the full variable domain is EAGVTQSPTHLIKTRGQQATLRCSPISGHTSVYWYQQALGLGLQFLLWYDEGEERNRGNFPPRFSGRQFPNYSSELNVNALELEDSALYLCASNELRGYQHEQYFGPGTRLTVT.

In this sample, this clonotype turned up many times. This CDR3 reads CASSEARGAMGETQYF. The CDR3 DNA reads TGTGCCAGCAGTGAAGCGCGCGGCGCAATGGGGGAGACCCAGTACTTC. The chain uses TRBV6-1 and TRBJ2-5, with D unclear. V gave up 0 bases and J gave up 5 bases, with 16 bases separating them. The CDR3 consists of 16 residues. Germline-derived CDR1 and CDR2 are MNHNS and SASEGT.

The rearrangement uses TRBV6-2 or TRBV6-3 and TRBJ1-5; a possible D gene is TRBD1 (5 bases). CDR1 MNHEY and CDR2 SVGEGT come from the germline V gene. Trimming removed 8 bases at V and 5 bases at J, with 19 bases between. The CDR3 is 15 residues long. Here the CDR3 reads CASQGRAIVDQPQHF. CDR3 nucleotides: TGTGCCAGCCAGGGAAGGGCTATTGTGGATCAGCCCCAGCATTTT.

This clonotype was counted between two and nine times. This chain uses TRBV28 with TRBJ1-1; a weak D match, TRBD1 (6 bases). Between the trimmed V and J ends, which lost 6 bases and 1 base, there was a span of 18 bases. Per germline, CDR1 MDHEN and CDR2 SYDVKM. The CDR3 has 16 amino acids. CDR3 sequence reads: CASSRIPGAPNTEAFF. CDR3 coding DNA: TGTGCCAGCAGCCGTATACCAGGGGCCCCGAACACTGAAGCTTTCTTT.

V usage is TRBV9 and J usage is TRBJ2-7; D gene unclear. Germline CDR1 SGDLS, CDR2 YYNGEE. V was clipped by 4 bases and J by 5 bases, with 13 bases between them. The CDR3 runs to 13 residues. CDR3 DNA sequence: TGTGCCAGCAGCCCCGCCCCAAGGGACGAGCAGTACTTC. Its protein is CASSPAPRDEQYF.

The rearrangement uses TRBV28 and TRBJ2-3; TRBD2 might be the D (5 bases). Germline V lookup: CDR1 MDHEN, CDR2 SYDVKM. The V and J ends lost 3 bases and 1 base respectively, with 17 bases between them. This CDR3 region has 17 residues. DNA for the CDR3: TGTGCCAGCAGTTTTCACTTCCTAGCCGCACGCACAGATACGCAGTATTTT. Translation: CASSFHFLAARTDTQYF.